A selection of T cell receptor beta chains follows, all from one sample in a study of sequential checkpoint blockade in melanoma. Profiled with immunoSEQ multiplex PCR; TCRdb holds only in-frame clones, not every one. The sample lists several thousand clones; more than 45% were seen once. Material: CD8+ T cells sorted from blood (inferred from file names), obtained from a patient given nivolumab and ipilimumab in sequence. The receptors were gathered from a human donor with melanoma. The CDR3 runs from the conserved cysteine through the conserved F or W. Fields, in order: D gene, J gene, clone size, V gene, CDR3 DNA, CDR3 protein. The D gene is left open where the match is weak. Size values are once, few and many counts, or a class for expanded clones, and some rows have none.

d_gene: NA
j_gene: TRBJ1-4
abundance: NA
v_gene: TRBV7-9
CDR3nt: TGTGCCAGCAGCGGGACCGCCAGGGAGGAACTGTTTTTT
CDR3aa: CASSGTAREELFF

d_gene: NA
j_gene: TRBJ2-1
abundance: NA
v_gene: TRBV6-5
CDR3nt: TGTGCCAGCAGTTTAGCCTCCTACAATGAGCAGTTCTTC
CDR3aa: CASSLASYNEQFF

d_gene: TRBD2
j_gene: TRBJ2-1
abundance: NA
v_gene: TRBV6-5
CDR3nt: TGTGCCAGCAGTTACGGAATTACTAGCGGGCGCTCGTTCTTC
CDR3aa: CASSYGITSGRSFF

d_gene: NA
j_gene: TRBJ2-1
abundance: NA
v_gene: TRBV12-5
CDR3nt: TGTGCTAGTGGCCGTGACGTCGGGGGGCAGTTCTTC
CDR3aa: CASGRDVGGQFF

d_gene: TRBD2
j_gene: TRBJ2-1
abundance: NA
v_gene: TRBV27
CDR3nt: TGTGCCAGCACCAACCTAGCGGGGGCATACAATGAGCAGTTCTTC
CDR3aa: CASTNLAGAYNEQFF

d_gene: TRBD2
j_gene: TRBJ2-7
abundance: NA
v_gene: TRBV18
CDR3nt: TGTGCCAGCTCACCACCGCGGGGGGTCGCCGCCTACGAGCAGTACTTC
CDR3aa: CASSPPRGVAAYEQYF

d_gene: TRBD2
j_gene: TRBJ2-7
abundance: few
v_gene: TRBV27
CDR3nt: TGTGCCAGCAGGATTACTAGCGGTAGCACCTACGAGCAGTACTTC
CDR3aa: CASRITSGSTYEQYF

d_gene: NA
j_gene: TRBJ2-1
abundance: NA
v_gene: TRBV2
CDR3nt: TGTGCCAGCAGTGAGGGGGGTTCTGGCTACAATGAGCAGTTCTTC
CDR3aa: CASSEGGSGYNEQFF

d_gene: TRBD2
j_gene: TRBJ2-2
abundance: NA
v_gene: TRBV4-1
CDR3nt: TGCGCCAGCAGCGAAGGTACGACTAGCCACACCGGGGAGCTGTTTTTT
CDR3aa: CASSEGTTSHTGELFF

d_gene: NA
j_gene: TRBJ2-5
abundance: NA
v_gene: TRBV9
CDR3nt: TGTGCCAGCAGCGTAGCTCAGGGATTGGACATTGCCGAGACCCAGTACTTC
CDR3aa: CASSVAQGLDIAETQYF

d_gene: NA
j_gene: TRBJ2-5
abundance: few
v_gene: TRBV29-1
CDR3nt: TGCAGCGTTGAAGACGGAGGGGAGACCCAGTACTTC
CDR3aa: CSVEDGGETQYF

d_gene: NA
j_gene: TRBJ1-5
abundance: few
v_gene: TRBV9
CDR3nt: TGTGCCAGCAGCGTACCCCCCTCGGGTAATAGCAATCAGCCCCAGCATTTT
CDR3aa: CASSVPPSGNSNQPQHF

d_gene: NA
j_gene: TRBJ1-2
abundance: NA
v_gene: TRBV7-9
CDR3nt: TGTGCCAGCAGCTTAGGTCCAGGGGCTCCCTATGGCTACACCTTC
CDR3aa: CASSLGPGAPYGYTF

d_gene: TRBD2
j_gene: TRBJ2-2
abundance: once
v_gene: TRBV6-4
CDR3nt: TGTGCCAGCAGTGACTCGGTAGCGGGAGCCGGGGAGCTGTTTTTT
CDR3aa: CASSDSVAGAGELFF

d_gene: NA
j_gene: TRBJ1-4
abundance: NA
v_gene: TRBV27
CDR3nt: TGTGCCAGTGGCGGACACCCGAATGAAAAACTGTTTTTT
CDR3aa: CASGGHPNEKLFF

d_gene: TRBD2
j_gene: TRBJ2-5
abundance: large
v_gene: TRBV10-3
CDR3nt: TGTGCCATCAGTGTCCTAAGAGCGGGAGTAGGCCCCCAAGAGACCCAGTACTTC
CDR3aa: CAISVLRAGVGPQETQYF

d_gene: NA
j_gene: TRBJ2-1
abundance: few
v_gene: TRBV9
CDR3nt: TGTGCCAGCAGCGGGGGACTCAATGGGCGCGTCGAGCAGTTCTTC
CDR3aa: CASSGGLNGRVEQFF

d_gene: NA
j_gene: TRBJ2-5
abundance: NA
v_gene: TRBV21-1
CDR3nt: TGTGCCAGCAGCAAAGTAAGAGCGAGGGGGCGAGGAGAGACCCAGTACTTC
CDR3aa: CASSKVRARGRGETQYF

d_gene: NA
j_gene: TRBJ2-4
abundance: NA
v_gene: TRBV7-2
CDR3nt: TGTGCCAGCAGCTTCGGACAGGGAGGGGTAAACATTCAGTACTTC
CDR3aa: CASSFGQGGVNIQYF

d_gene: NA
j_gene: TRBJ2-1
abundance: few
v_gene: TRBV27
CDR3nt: TGTGCCAGCAGTTTAACGTTGCGGAATGAGCAGTTCTTC
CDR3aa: CASSLTLRNEQFF

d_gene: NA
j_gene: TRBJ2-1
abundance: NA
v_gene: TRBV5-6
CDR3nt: TGTGCCAGCAGCTCAAAGAGCTCCTACAATGAGCAGTTCTTC
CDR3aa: CASSSKSSYNEQFF

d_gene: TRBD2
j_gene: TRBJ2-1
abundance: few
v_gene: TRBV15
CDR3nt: TGTGCCACCAGCAGAGAGTGGGGGGGTCTGAATGAGCAGTTCTTC
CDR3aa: CATSREWGGLNEQFF

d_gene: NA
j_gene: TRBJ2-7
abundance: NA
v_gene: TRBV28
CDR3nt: TGTGCCAGCAGTGTGGGCTTACTCTACGAGCAGTACTTC
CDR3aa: CASSVGLLYEQYF

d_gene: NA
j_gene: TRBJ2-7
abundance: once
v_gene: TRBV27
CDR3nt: TGTGCCAGCAGTCAGTCCGAGGGGGTCTACGAGCAGTACTTC
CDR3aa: CASSQSEGVYEQYF

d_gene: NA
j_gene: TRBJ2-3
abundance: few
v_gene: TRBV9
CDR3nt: TGTGCCAGCAGACCCCAGAGCACAGATACGCAGTATTTT
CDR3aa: CASRPQSTDTQYF

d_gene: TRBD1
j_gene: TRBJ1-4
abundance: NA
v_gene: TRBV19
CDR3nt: TGTGCCAGTAGTAGGGGCATGGGACAGAATAATGAAAAACTGTTTTTT
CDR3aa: CASSRGMGQNNEKLFF

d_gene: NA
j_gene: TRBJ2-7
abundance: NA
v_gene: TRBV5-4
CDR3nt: TGTGCCAGCAGCTTGGGGGCGGGACCGGTAAACGAGCAGTACTTC
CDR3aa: CASSLGAGPVNEQYF